Listed here are 6 T cell receptor beta chains from one sample, sequenced in a study of cytomegalovirus exposure and HLA in healthy donors. Both 60 Vbeta primers and 13 Jbeta primers went into the PCR. Profiling relied on immunoSEQ multiplex PCR, and the TCRdb table lists in-frame clones only, not all of them. This table holds 120,000 or so clones, around 77% found once. Input material: PBMCs. Receptors originate from a man aged 18-30 years in good health and CMV-seropositive.

This chain connects TRBV4-2 to TRBJ2-7; tentatively, D is TRBD1 (6 bases). V lost 2 bases to trimming and J lost 6 bases, with 14 bases between them. The germline V gene has CDR1 LGHNA and CDR2 YNFKEQ. This CDR3 has 14 amino acids. CDR3 amino acids: CASSQLQGMAEQYF. CDR3 DNA: TGTGCCAGCAGCCAACTTCAGGGGATGGCCGAGCAGTACTTC.

In this sample, this clone turned up a few times. The sample has other DNA sequences that encode this CDR3 too. V and J are TRBV7-8 and TRBJ1-1; TRBD1 aligns across 8 bases. The V gene end was trimmed by 5 bases and the J gene end by 4 bases; junction bases not matched to a gene: 3. Germline values: CDR1 SGHVS, CDR2 FQNEAQ. The CDR3 extends over 13 amino acids. CDR3 residues: CASSLTGGTEAFF. The CDR3 DNA is TGTGCCAGCAGCCTTACAGGGGGCACTGAAGCTTTCTTT.

J is TRBJ1-2 and V is TRBV19, with D maybe TRBD1 (5 bases). Trimming took 3 bases from V and 0 from J, leaving 11 bases between them. CDR1 is LNHDA, CDR2 SQIVND, per germline (reference sequence). The CDR3 length is 15 residues. Here the CDR3 DNA reads TGTGCCAGTAGTATGGGGCCAATAGCTAACTATGGCTACACCTTC. Encoded protein: CASSMGPIANYGYTF.

In its sample, this clone was seen a few times. This chain uses TRBV7-9 with TRBJ1-5; no firm D call. V shed 4 bases and J shed 6 bases, with 7 bases lying between them. This CDR3 spans 12 amino acids. CDR1 SEHNR and CDR2 FQNEAQ come from the germline V gene (reference sequence). CDR3 nucleotides: TGTGCCAGCAGCTCGCCCAGTCAGCCCCAGCATTTT. As protein: CASSSPSQPQHF.

The chain joins TRBV9 to TRBJ2-1; 9 bases fit TRBD2. Looked up from germline, CDR1 is SGDLS and CDR2 is YYNGEE. V lost 7 bases and J lost 8; bases outside the gene matches: 10. The CDR3 loop spans 14 amino acids. The CDR3 region has the DNA TGTGCCAGCTCCATTAGCGGGAGTAGGGATGAGCAGTTCTTC. Translating gives CASSISGSRDEQFF.

This clone has just one count. J is TRBJ2-7 and V is TRBV5-6; the D gene is possibly TRBD2 (5 bases). This CDR3 has 14 residues. The germline V and J ends were trimmed by 1 base and 6 bases, with 14 bases remaining between them. Germline CDR1 SGHDT, CDR2 YYEEEE. In DNA form, the CDR3 reads TGTGCCAGCAGCTTGTGGGGAGATCTGGTCGAGCAGTACTTC. Protein product: CASSLWGDLVEQYF.